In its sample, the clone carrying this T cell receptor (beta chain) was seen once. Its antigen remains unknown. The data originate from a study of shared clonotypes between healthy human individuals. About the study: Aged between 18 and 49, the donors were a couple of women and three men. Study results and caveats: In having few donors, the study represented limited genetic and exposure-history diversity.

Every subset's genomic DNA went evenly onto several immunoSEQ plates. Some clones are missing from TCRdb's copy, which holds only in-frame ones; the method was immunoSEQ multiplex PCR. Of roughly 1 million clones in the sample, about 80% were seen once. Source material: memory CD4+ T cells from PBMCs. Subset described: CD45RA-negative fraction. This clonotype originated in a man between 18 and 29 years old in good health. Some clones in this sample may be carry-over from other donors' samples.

CDR3 sequence: CASSPMSDGSSNTEAFF. The DNA for the CDR3 is TGTGCCAGCTCCCCGATGTCGGACGGTTCTTCGAACACTGAAGCTTTCTTT. The J gene is TRBJ1-1, the V gene TRBV18; D uncertain. V dropped 6 bases and J dropped 1 base, with 21 bases sitting between them. Looked up from germline, CDR1 is KGHSH and CDR2 is LQKENI. The CDR3 runs to 17 residues.